This T cell receptor (beta chain) is from a study of T cells in localized non-small cell lung cancer. CDR3 size: 13 residues. The ends were cut back, 7 bases at V and 11 bases at J, with 20 bases in the middle. Germline loops: CDR1 LNHDA, CDR2 SQIVND (reference sequence). The study's findings and limits: Overall survival was longer when the density of T cells in the blood was higher. A median roughly 50 of the top 100 tumor clones appeared in adjacent lung. Uninvolved adjacent lung had the highest recorded T cell clonality, with tumor below it.

With respect to this clone: Its target is unknown.

Here immunoSEQ multiplex PCR was the method, and the copy in TCRdb shows in-frame clones only, minus some. The profile covers fewer than 25,000 clones, with under 95% appearing a single time and about 4% taken by the ten largest. The sample here was peripheral blood, taken before any cancer treatment. This sequence originates from a male donor older than 55 with stage I squamous cell lung carcinoma. This chain connects TRBV19 to TRBJ1-1, with D possibly matching TRBD1 (5 bases). In DNA form, the CDR3 reads TGTGCCAGTAACCCAAGGGGCAGACCCAGGGCTTTCTTT. Residues: CASNPRGRPRAFF. The entire variable domain, with the rest obtained from reference TRBV19 and TRBJ1-1, is as follows: DGGITQSPKYLFRKEGQNVTLSCEQNLNHDAMYWYRQDPGQGLRLIYYSQIVNDFQKGDIAEGYSVSREKKESFPLTVTSAQKNPTAFYLCASNPRGRPRAFFGQGTRLTVV.